This T cell receptor (beta chain) was sequenced during a study of blood T cell repertoires in COVID-19. At the level of the study: T cells, B-cell-depleted T cells, or PBMCs supplied cDNA or gDNA.

While infection was still active, Seattle patients were enrolled and then followed longitudinally. Some clones are missing from TCRdb's copy, which holds only in-frame ones; the method was immunoSEQ multiplex PCR. The data contain about 440,000 clones, about 87% of them singletons. This CDR3 is built from 14 residues. J lost 6 bases, V lost 4 bases, and 3 bases had no gene match. In germline, CDR1 is LGHDT, CDR2 YNNKEL (reference sequence). This TCR was sampled from a woman aged 50 to 60 with COVID-19, enrolled during active disease. Sequencing input: peripheral blood. The chain uses TRBV3-1 (or the pseudogene TRBV3-2) and TRBJ2-1; 10 bases fit TRBD2. CDR3 amino acids: CASSRTSGRNEQFF. CDR3 DNA: TGTGCCAGCAGCCGGACTAGCGGTCGCAATGAGCAGTTCTTC.